This is a list of T cell receptor beta chains from one sample in a study of technical replicates of blood from a handful of donors. The table came from immunoSEQ multiplex PCR; TCRdb's copy has only in-frame clones and leaves some out. The sample records 9,500 to 15,000 clones, almost 95% being singletons. What was sequenced was PBMCs. The receptors here all came from a human donor in good health. CDR3s include the opening cysteine and the closing phenylalanine or tryptophan.

CDR3 | J | V
CASSVLAGGTDTQYF | TRBJ2-3 | TRBV19
CASSARTPGQGVAIQYF | TRBJ2-4 | TRBV5-1
CASGQGINEQFF | TRBJ2-1 | TRBV6-6
CASSLGERGTDTQYF | TRBJ2-3 | TRBV5-1
CASSEPSGNNEQFF | TRBJ2-1 | TRBV2
CASSSRLAVGVSGANVLTF | TRBJ2-6 | TRBV2
CASLTALSTDTQYF | TRBJ2-3 | TRBV2
CASRPNQGTGELFF | TRBJ2-2 | TRBV10-1
CAWSVLTGNEKLFF | TRBJ1-4 | TRBV30
CASSLEGALNTGELFF | TRBJ2-2 | TRBV5-1
CASSWSRGGNEQFF | TRBJ2-1 | TRBV5-4
CASPSSQNSPLHF | TRBJ1-6 | TRBV2
CASSSPVGQGGSYEQYF | TRBJ2-7 | TRBV27
CASSSQVAGADTQYF | TRBJ2-3 | TRBV7-2
CASSSLGRTSYEQYF | TRBJ2-7 | TRBV27
CAWSVYRGGNAEAFF | TRBJ1-1 | TRBV30
CASSYAVSVPEAFF | TRBJ1-1 | TRBV6-5
CASSLGLADFSYEQYF | TRBJ2-7 | TRBV5-6
CASSREAGGGYTF | TRBJ1-2 | TRBV5-4
CASSLGQQLAETQYF | TRBJ2-5 | TRBV5-6
CSGSQGNEQYF | TRBJ2-7 | TRBV29-1
CASSMGQTGLTFYEQYF | TRBJ2-7 | TRBV19
CASSQDGQPLYGYTF | TRBJ1-2 | TRBV4-2
CAIGTSATSSYNEQFF | TRBJ2-1 | TRBV15
CSAELLAEYNEQFF | TRBJ2-1 | TRBV29-1
CASSQSRTRGHQPQHF | TRBJ1-5 | TRBV23-1
CASSQGTSQETQYF | TRBJ2-5 | TRBV14
CASSLGWGGGNNEQFF | TRBJ2-1 | TRBV5-1
CASSLPLGGEEGYTF | TRBJ1-2 | TRBV5-1
CASSHVKGIGRTSGSSYNEQFF | TRBJ2-1 | TRBV4-2
CASSATSGSSDNEQFF | TRBJ2-1 | TRBV2
CASSYGGASYGYTF | TRBJ1-2 | TRBV6-5
CATSRAPGASVAQYF | TRBJ2-5 | TRBV15
CASSAVQGAGQPQHF | TRBJ1-5 | TRBV2
CSVRKASGTTNEQFF | TRBJ2-1 | TRBV29-1
CASSDYRNYGYTF | TRBJ1-2 | TRBV10-1
CASSLGTAEAFF | TRBJ1-1 | TRBV7-9
CASGKGGSGNTIYF | TRBJ1-3 | TRBV6-1
CASSISGGRTYEQYF | TRBJ2-7 | TRBV19